The 20 T cell receptor beta chains listed next were all sequenced from one sample in a study of OX40 agonist ivuxolimab in advanced cancers. Repertoires were generated with immunoSEQ multiplex PCR, while TCRdb's copy carries only in-frame clones and drops some. The repertoire includes 80,000 to 100,000 clones, around 94% of them detected once, and 0.25% to 0.3% sits in the top ten. Specimen: CD4+ or CD8+ T cells sorted from blood, collected in a trial of the OX40 agonist ivuxolimab. All receptors come from an adult with an advanced solid tumor such as melanoma, head and neck, liver or kidney cancer.

J is TRBJ1-1 and V is TRBV4-1; the D gene is possibly TRBD1 (5 bases). CDR3 length: 14 amino acids. The germline V gene has CDR1 MGHRA and CDR2 YSYEKL. The germline V and J ends were trimmed by 6 bases and 1 base, with 12 bases remaining between them. The CDR3 region has the DNA TGCGCCAGCAGGCAACCGGGGCAGAACACTGAAGCTTTCTTT. Its translation: CASRQPGQNTEAFF.

The rearrangement links TRBV11-3 to TRBJ2-5; 7 bases map to TRBD2. Per the germline V gene, CDR1 is SGHNT and CDR2 is YENEEA. The V segment lost 6 bases and the J segment 4 bases; nucleotides outside the gene matches: 8. The CDR3 runs 14 residues. The CDR3 coding sequence is TGTGCCAGCAGTCGCTGGGGGGGAGGAGAGACCCAGTACTTC. It specifies CASSRWGGGETQYF.

The rearrangement joins TRBV28 to TRBJ1-5; a weak D match, TRBD1 (5 bases). Germline CDR1 MDHEN, CDR2 SYDVKM. The CDR3 runs 20 residues. The V end was cut by 3 bases, the J end by 0 bases, with 24 bases between. DNA for the CDR3: TGTGCCAGCAGTTTCCCACCGGGACGGGACCCTGATTATAGCAATCAGCCCCAGCATTTT. Amino acids: CASSFPPGRDPDYSNQPQHF. Complete variable domain (other parts from reference TRBV28 and TRBJ1-5): DVKVTQSSRYLVKRTGEKVFLECVQDMDHENMFWYRQDPGLGLRLIYFSYDVKMKEKGDIPEGYSVSREKKERFSLILESASTNQTSMYLCASSFPPGRDPDYSNQPQHFGDGTRLSIL.

This clone was seen a few times. CDR3 amino acids: CASQGESQPQHF. For the CDR3, the DNA is TGTGCCAGTCAGGGGGAAAGTCAGCCCCAGCATTTT. This chain joins TRBV2 and TRBJ1-5; 7 nucleotides agree with TRBD1. Germline V lookup: CDR1 SNHLY, CDR2 FYNNEI. The CDR3 runs 12 residues. The V segment lost 9 bases and the J segment 6 bases; nucleotides outside the gene matches: 5. Using reference TRBV2 and TRBJ1-5 for the parts outside the CDR3, the full variable domain is EPEVTQTPSHQVTQMGQEVILRCVPISNHLYFYWYRQILGQKVEFLVSFYNNEISEKSEIFDDQFSVERPDGSNFTLKIRSTKLEDSAMYFCASQGESQPQHFGDGTRLSIL.

The chain couples TRBV5-1 to TRBJ1-2; D is unclear. Per the germline V gene, CDR1 is SGHRS and CDR2 is YFSETQ. CDR3 size: 15 residues. Between the trimmed V and J ends, which lost 0 bases and 0 bases, there was a span of 9 bases. The CDR3 DNA sequence: TGCGCCAGCAGCTTGGTCGCGGCAGCTAACTATGGCTACACCTTC. Protein product: CASSLVAAANYGYTF.

V gene TRBV2 combines with J gene TRBJ1-5, with D perhaps matching TRBD1 (6 bases). Germline V gives CDR1 SNHLY, CDR2 FYNNEI. V was cut by 5 bases and J by 0 bases, with 8 bases left in between. The CDR3 length is 14 residues. CDR3 protein: CASSLQGSNQPQHF. DNA of the CDR3: TGTGCCAGCAGTTTACAGGGTAGCAATCAGCCCCAGCATTTT. The variable domain in full, completed from reference TRBV2 and TRBJ1-5, reads EPEVTQTPSHQVTQMGQEVILRCVPISNHLYFYWYRQILGQKVEFLVSFYNNEISEKSEIFDDQFSVERPDGSNFTLKIRSTKLEDSAMYFCASSLQGSNQPQHFGDGTRLSIL.

The chain is built from TRBV14 and TRBJ2-3; the D gene is possibly TRBD2 (6 bases). CDR3 length: 15 residues. V lost 1 base, J lost 4 bases, and 12 bases lay in between. Germline CDR1 and CDR2: SGHDN and FVKESK. The CDR3 is CASSQVAGYADTQYF. The DNA of the CDR3 is TGTGCCAGCAGCCAAGTTGCGGGGTACGCAGATACGCAGTATTTT.

The chain uses TRBV6-6 and TRBJ1-2; TRBD1 aligns across 9 bases. The germline V gene encodes CDR1 MNHNY and CDR2 SVGAGI (reference sequence). The length of the CDR3 is 15 residues. V lost 2 bases to trimming and J lost 6 bases; unmatched junction nucleotides: 7. CDR3 amino acids: CASSYLDRGSDGYTF. The CDR3 region has the DNA TGTGCCAGCAGTTACCTGGACAGGGGCTCGGATGGCTACACCTTC.

This chain joins TRBV6-6 and TRBJ1-4, with D tentatively TRBD1 (6 bases). Trimming took off 6 bases at V and 3 bases at J, with 14 bases between the two ends. The length of the CDR3 is 15 residues. Germline CDR1 and CDR2: MNHNY and SVGAGI (reference sequence). DNA of the CDR3: TGTGCCAGCAGAGCTACAGGGTTGGCTAATGAAAAACTGTTTTTT. This gives the protein CASRATGLANEKLFF.

This sequence joins TRBV7-6 and TRBJ1-3; 7 bases are a match to TRBD1. CDR3 length: 16 amino acids. V lost 3 bases to trimming and J lost 1 base; unmatched junction nucleotides: 6. Germline-derived CDR1 and CDR2 are SGHVS and FNYEAQ. CDR3 in DNA: TGTGCCAGCAGCTTGGCTCGGACAGGTTCTGGAAACACCATATATTTT. The encoded protein is CASSLARTGSGNTIYF.

This clone was detected a few times. The chain has TRBV20-1 and TRBJ1-1; D gene unclear. The CDR3 has 11 residues. The V gene lost 3 bases and the J gene lost 0 bases, with 2 bases spanning the gap. Germline V gives CDR1 DFQATT, CDR2 SNEGSKA (reference sequence). The CDR3 protein is CSARMNTEAFF. In DNA form, the CDR3 reads TGCAGTGCTAGGATGAACACTGAAGCTTTCTTT.

The rearrangement links TRBV28 to TRBJ1-6; D gene ambiguous. V was clipped by 6 bases and J by 6 bases, with 12 bases between them. Germline V gives CDR1 MDHEN, CDR2 SYDVKM. The CDR3 extends over 14 amino acids. CDR3 sequence (DNA): TGTGCCAGCAGCTCCTCAGGTATTAATTCACCCCTCCACTTT. It codes for CASSSSGINSPLHF.

The chain couples TRBV30 to TRBJ1-1; D is unclear. The CDR3 is 17 residues long. The germline V and J ends were trimmed by 7 bases and 3 bases, with 27 bases remaining between them. From germline, CDR1 is GTSNPN and CDR2 SVGIG (reference sequence). CDR3 nucleotide sequence: TGTGCCTTCCGTCGTTGGGGTGGACCTTTAGGTGACACTGAAGCTTTCTTT. It translates to CAFRRWGGPLGDTEAFF.

V gene TRBV30 combines with J gene TRBJ1-5; tentatively, D is TRBD1 (6 bases). The CDR3 sequence is 13 residues long. Between the trimmed V and J ends, which lost 5 bases and 7 bases, there was a span of 15 bases. CDR1 is GTSNPN and CDR2 is SVGIG in the germline V gene (reference sequence). CDR3 in DNA: TGTGCCTGGTCTACAGGGACCCAACAGCCCCAGCATTTT. This translates into CAWSTGTQQPQHF.

The J gene is TRBJ1-2, the V gene TRBV30, with D perhaps matching TRBD1 (5 bases). Germline V lookup: CDR1 GTSNPN, CDR2 SVGIG (reference sequence). This CDR3 spans 13 amino acids. V was cut by 8 bases and J by 8 bases, with 21 bases left in between. The CDR3 loop is CALTGASEIGYTF. CDR3 coding DNA: TGTGCCCTCACCGGGGCGAGCGAGATAGGCTACACCTTC.

This chain connects TRBV4-3 to TRBJ1-5; no firm D call. Germline CDR1 reads LGHNA; CDR2 reads YSLEER. The ends were cut back, 4 bases at V and 8 bases at J, with 12 bases in the middle. CDR3 length equals 13 residues. The CDR3 reads CASSRDPRKPQHF. CDR3 DNA: TGCGCCAGCAGCCGAGACCCTAGGAAGCCCCAGCATTTT.

This chain connects TRBV6-5 to TRBJ2-1, with D possibly being TRBD1 (5 bases). Germline lookup yields CDR1 MNHEY and CDR2 SVGAGI. The CDR3 extends over 13 amino acids. The V end lost 7 bases, the J end lost 7 bases, and 14 bases lay between the germline ends. The CDR3 region is CASKIQAENEQFF. The CDR3 nucleotides read TGTGCCAGCAAGATACAGGCGGAGAATGAGCAGTTCTTC.

The rearrangement uses TRBV7-9 and TRBJ2-6; a possible D gene is TRBD1 (5 bases). CDR1 is SEHNR and CDR2 is FQNEAQ in the germline V gene (reference sequence). The CDR3 extends over 17 amino acids. Between the trimmed V and J ends, which lost 4 bases and 0 bases, there was a span of 13 bases. The CDR3 DNA reads as TGTGCCAGCAGCTCTACGCCTCAGGGCTCTGGGGCCAACGTCCTGACTTTC. Translation gives CASSSTPQGSGANVLTF.

The V gene is TRBV25-1, the J gene TRBJ2-1; TRBD2 agrees at 9 bases. Germline CDR1 is MGHDK and CDR2 is SYGVNS. The CDR3 has 17 residues. With V trimmed by 1 base and J by 1 base, 5 bases remained unmatched. Written as DNA, the CDR3 is TGTGCCAGCAGTGAATTGGGTAGCGGGAGATCCTACAATGAGCAGTTCTTC. Translated: CASSELGSGRSYNEQFF. Full variable domain (remainder filled in from reference TRBV25-1 and TRBJ2-1): EADIYQTPRYLVIGTGKKITLECSQTMGHDKMYWYQQDPGMELHLIHYSYGVNSTEKGDLSSESTVSRIRTEHFPLTLESARPSHTSQYLCASSELGSGRSYNEQFFGPGTRLTVL.

This chain uses TRBV19 with TRBJ2-1; D remains unclear. Germline V gene data show CDR1 as LNHDA and CDR2 as SQIVND (reference sequence). Trimming left V 7 bases short and J 4 bases short, with 14 bases between. CDR3 length equals 14 residues. This chain's CDR3 is CASKAGSEYNEQFF. CDR3 in DNA: TGTGCCAGTAAGGCCGGTTCAGAATACAATGAGCAGTTCTTC.